These T cell receptor beta chains were read from a single sample in a study of T cell repertoires in cytomegalovirus infection. The antigens these receptors bind are not known. TCRdb re-derived calls from the reads in MiXCR, one entry per CDR3 protein. The data hold roughly 220,000 distinct CDR3 sequences, with 38% observed a single time. Sequenced here: CD8+ T cells from cultured PBMCs, sampled from culture after CMV antigen stimulation. Receptors were obtained from a human donor in good health (CMV status not recorded). Some clones in this sample may be carry-over from other donors' samples. Each CDR3 is given with its conserved first and last residue. A D gene is named only where the DNA matches it firmly. Clone size is given for some rows only: seen once, a few or many times, or a class if the clone is expanded.

CDR3 DNA: TGTGCCAGCAGCTTAGTAGACAAAACCTACGAGCAGTACTTC
CDR3 protein: CASSLVDKTYEQYF
J gene: TRBJ2-7
clone size: -
D gene: -
V gene: TRBV7-8

CDR3 DNA: TGCGCCAGCCAATCCGGGGTGGGAAGCGGGAGCCGCAATGAGCAGTTCTTC
CDR3 protein: CASQSGVGSGSRNEQFF
J gene: TRBJ2-1
clone size: -
D gene: TRBD2
V gene: TRBV5-1

CDR3 DNA: TGTGCCAGCAGTTTCCGGACAGGGAGGCATGAGCAGTTCTTC
CDR3 protein: CASSFRTGRHEQFF
J gene: TRBJ2-1
clone size: -
D gene: TRBD1
V gene: TRBV27

CDR3 DNA: TGTGCCAGCAGTGAACCAGGGAGAAGAAACACTGAAGCTTTCTTT
CDR3 protein: CASSEPGRRNTEAFF
J gene: TRBJ1-1
clone size: -
D gene: -
V gene: TRBV2

CDR3 DNA: TGTGCCATCTCTCCCTTTAGCTTAGGAGGGACCAACTACGAGCAGTACTTC
CDR3 protein: CAISPFSLGGTNYEQYF
J gene: TRBJ2-7
clone size: once
D gene: -
V gene: TRBV10-3

CDR3 DNA: TGTGCCAGCAGCTTAGGAGATGAAAAACTGTTTTTT
CDR3 protein: CASSLGDEKLFF
J gene: TRBJ1-4
clone size: -
D gene: -
V gene: TRBV7-6

CDR3 DNA: TGTGCCAGCAGCTTAGGGGGGTTGGCCTACACTGAAGCTTTCTTT
CDR3 protein: CASSLGGLAYTEAFF
J gene: TRBJ1-1
clone size: many
D gene: -
V gene: TRBV7-9

CDR3 DNA: TGCAGTGCTAGAGAATATGGGGGGCCTGAGAGGCTCGGGGAAGCTTTCTTT
CDR3 protein: CSAREYGGPERLGEAFF
J gene: TRBJ1-1
clone size: few
D gene: -
V gene: TRBV20-1

CDR3 DNA: TGTGCCAGTAGTATATATTCTAGCGGGACAACTTTTGAGCAGTTCTTC
CDR3 protein: CASSIYSSGTTFEQFF
J gene: TRBJ2-1
clone size: medium-sized
D gene: TRBD2
V gene: TRBV19

CDR3 DNA: TGTGCCACCAGCCCCGTTAGGGGTGGGGAGCTGTTTTTT
CDR3 protein: CATSPVRGGELFF
J gene: TRBJ2-2
clone size: -
D gene: -
V gene: TRBV24-1